This T cell receptor (beta chain) derives from a study of blood T cell repertoires in COVID-19. Method: immunoSEQ multiplex PCR; TCRdb's copy keeps in-frame clones and lacks some. The sample shows about 99,000 clones, roughly 84% of them seen only once. This receptor was taken from a man between 70 and 80 years old with active or convalescent COVID-19. Sequencing was carried out using peripheral blood.

CDR3 bases: TGTGCCAGTAGTATAGGCCCCCGTCAAACAGGGGGAAATCAGCCCCAGCATTTT. Encoded protein: CASSIGPRQTGGNQPQHF. The chain employs TRBV19 and TRBJ1-5; 8 bases line up with TRBD1. Per the germline V gene, CDR1 is LNHDA and CDR2 is SQIVND (reference sequence). This CDR3 is 18 amino acids long. The V and J ends lost 1 base and 4 bases, in that order; junction bases with no gene match: 12.